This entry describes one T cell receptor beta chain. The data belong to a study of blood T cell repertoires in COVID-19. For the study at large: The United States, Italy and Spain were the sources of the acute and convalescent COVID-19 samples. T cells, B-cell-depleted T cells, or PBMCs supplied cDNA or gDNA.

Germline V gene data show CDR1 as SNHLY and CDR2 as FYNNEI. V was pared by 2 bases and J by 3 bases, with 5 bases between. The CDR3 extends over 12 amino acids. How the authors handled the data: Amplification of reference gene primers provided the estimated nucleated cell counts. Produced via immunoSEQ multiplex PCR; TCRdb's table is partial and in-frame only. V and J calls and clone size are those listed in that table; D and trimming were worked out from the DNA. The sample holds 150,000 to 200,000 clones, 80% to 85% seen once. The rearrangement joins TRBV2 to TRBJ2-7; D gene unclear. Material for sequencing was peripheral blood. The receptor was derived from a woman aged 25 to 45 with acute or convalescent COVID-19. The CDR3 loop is CASSEQFYEQYF. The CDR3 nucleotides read TGTGCCAGCAGTGAACAGTTCTACGAGCAGTACTTC.